These 31 T cell receptor beta chains share one sample of origin, sequenced in a study of T cells in women clearing cervical HPV infection. Using immunoSEQ multiplex PCR, the repertoire was profiled, and TCRdb retains in-frame clones only, with some absent. The sample is made up of around 30,000 clones, and the top ten hold around 17% of it. The material sequenced was blood buffy coat. All receptors come from a woman between 18 and 75 years old with a cervical HPV16 infection that either progressed to CIN3+ or cleared (not recorded which).

Concerning this clone: The CDR3 is cut off 3 residues early in the read; its end comes from the germline J gene. The rearrangement joins TRBV10-1 to TRBJ2-3, with D hard to call. The CDR3 contains 12 residues. The V end lost 3 bases, the J end lost 8 bases, and 9 bases lay between the germline ends. Germline CDR1 is WNHNN and CDR2 is SYGVQD (reference sequence). The CDR3 loop reads CASSEGSSTQYF. CDR3 DNA, as far as it was read: TGCGCCAGCAGTGAAGGGTCAAGTACG.

As for this clone: The read finishes 3 residues shy of the CDR3 end, and the germline J gene is used to complete it. The chain employs TRBV5-4 and TRBJ2-7, with D unresolved. This CDR3 spans 13 amino acids. The ends were cut back, 0 bases at V and 1 base at J, with 5 bases in the middle. The germline V gene encodes CDR1 SGHNT and CDR2 YYREEE (reference sequence). The CDR3 DNA, read in part, is TGTGCCAGCAGCTTGGTAGGGTCCTACGAG. Protein product: CASSLVGSYE. The whole CDR3 region reads CASSLVGSYEQYF.

Comment on this clone: Sequencing ends 3 residues short of the CDR3 end; the germline J gene provides the rest. The rearrangement joins TRBV2 to TRBJ2-1; either TRBD1 or TRBD2 may supply D (5 bases each). This CDR3 contains 16 residues. V shed 5 bases and J shed 2 bases, with 16 bases lying between them. Germline V CDR1 and CDR2: SNHLY, FYNNEI. CDR3 residues: CASSPRGQGTYNEQFF. The sequenced CDR3 bases are TGTGCCAGCAGTCCTCGAGGGCAGGGAACCTACAATGAG.

About this clone: Sequencing ends 3 residues short of the CDR3 end; the germline J gene provides the rest. The chain carries TRBV14 and TRBJ2-1, with TRBD1 as a possible D gene (6 bases). The germline V gene encodes CDR1 SGHDN and CDR2 FVKESK. V lost 2 bases to trimming and J lost 9 bases, with 14 bases between them. CDR3 length equals 14 residues. The part of the CDR3 DNA that was read is TGTGCCAGCAGCCAAACAGGGATTATGGGTGAG. Translated: CASSQTGIMGE. The full CDR3 sequence reads CASSQTGIMGEQFF.

With regard to this clone: The sequenced fragment ends 3 residues before the CDR3 boundary, so the rest is inferred from the germline J gene. V usage is TRBV30 and J usage is TRBJ2-1, with unresolved D. Germline lookup yields CDR1 GTSNPN and CDR2 SVGIG (reference sequence). The V end was cut by 4 bases, the J end by 0 bases, with 10 bases between. The CDR3 extends over 14 amino acids. The CDR3 sequence: CAWTWHVSYNEQFF. Partial CDR3 DNA: TGTGCCTGGACCTGGCACGTCTCCTACAATGAG.

Incomplete CDR3 DNA: TGCAGTGCTGAACAGGGGTCTGGTGAAAAA. Translation gives CSAEQGSGEK. In full, the CDR3 is CSAEQGSGEKLFF. The chain recombines TRBV20-1 with TRBJ1-4; 7 nucleotides line up with TRBD1. The read comes to an end 3 residues before the CDR3 does, leaving the germline J gene to fill in the end. J gave up 7 bases and V 5 bases, and 7 bases lay outside the gene matches. The CDR3 is made up of 13 amino acids. Germline lookup yields CDR1 DFQATT and CDR2 SNEGSKA (reference sequence).

In the case of this clone: The read stops 3 residues short of the end of the CDR3; the missing end is completed from the germline J gene. This chain links TRBV7-9 with TRBJ2-6; D not resolved. CDR3 length: 14 amino acids. V was cut by 4 bases and J by 1 base, with 5 bases left in between. Germline CDR1 and CDR2: SEHNR and FQNEAQ (reference sequence). CDR3 DNA, as far as it was read: TGTGCCAGCAGCTCCCTTTCTGGGGCCAACGTC. Residues: CASSSLSGANV. The CDR3 reads in full as CASSSLSGANVLTF.

About this clone itself: The sequenced fragment ends 3 residues before the CDR3 boundary, so the rest is inferred from the germline J gene. This sequence joins TRBV7-8 and TRBJ2-3; D remains unclear. Germline CDR1 and CDR2: SGHVS and FQNEAQ. The length of the CDR3 is 15 residues. The V gene lost 2 bases and the J gene lost 2 bases, with 11 bases spanning the gap. The CDR3 sequence: CASSLWLAFTDTQYF. The covered CDR3 bases are TGTGCCAGCAGCTTATGGCTGGCTTTCACAGATACG.

As for this clone: The read is 3 residues too short to cover the CDR3 end, so that end is filled in from the germline J gene. The J gene is TRBJ2-3, the V gene TRBV5-6; TRBD1 matches 9 bases. Looked up from germline, CDR1 is SGHDT and CDR2 is YYEEEE. The CDR3 has 14 residues. CDR3 DNA, as far as it was read: TGTGCCAGCAGCTATGGGACAGGGAGTCAGCCG. This encodes CASSYGTGSQP. The whole CDR3 protein is CASSYGTGSQPQYF.

CDR3 region: CASSIRQQVYNDYTF. The covered CDR3 bases are TGTGCCAGCTCAATTAGACAGCAGGTCTACAATGAC. The chain is built from TRBV18 and TRBJ1-2, with TRBD1 as a possible D gene (5 bases). The read finishes 3 residues shy of the CDR3 end, and the germline J gene is used to complete it. The CDR3 spans 15 residues. The germline V gene has CDR1 KGHSH and CDR2 LQKENI.

In the case of this clone: The read stops 3 residues short of the end of the CDR3; the missing end is completed from the germline J gene. The rearrangement uses TRBV11-3 and TRBJ2-7; 8 bases agree with TRBD1. This CDR3 spans 14 amino acids. CDR1 and CDR2 (germline): SGHNT, YENEEA. With V trimmed by 5 bases and J by 2 bases, 5 bases remained unmatched. The CDR3 sequence is CASSLHRGTYEQYF. CDR3 bases read: TGTGCCAGCAGCCTACACAGGGGGACCTACGAG.

As regards this clone: The read ends 3 residues before the CDR3 terminus; that terminus is restored from the germline J gene. The gene calls are TRBV19 and TRBJ1-2; D is unresolved. The CDR3 loop spans 14 amino acids. Germline V gene data show CDR1 as LNHDA and CDR2 as SQIVND (reference sequence). The CDR3 sequence is CASTAGVEYNDYTF. CDR3 bases read: TGTGCCAGTACGGCGGGAGTAGAATACAATGAC.

As concerns this clone: With the read ending 3 residues before the CDR3 end, the germline J gene is used to fill in that end. The chain is built from TRBV19 and TRBJ2-2, with D maybe TRBD2 (7 bases). The CDR3 runs 16 residues. Between the trimmed V and J ends, which lost 3 bases and 3 bases, there was a span of 14 bases. The germline V gene encodes CDR1 LNHDA and CDR2 SQIVND (reference sequence). Incomplete CDR3 DNA: TGTGCCAGTAGTATTAAGGGGGGGGCCGACACCGGGGAG. It yields the protein CASSIKGGADTGE. The CDR3 in full is CASSIKGGADTGELFF. Complete variable domain (other parts from reference TRBV19 and TRBJ2-2): DGGITQSPKYLFRKEGQNVTLSCEQNLNHDAMYWYRQDPGQGLRLIYYSQIVNDFQKGDIAEGYSVSREKKESFPLTVTSAQKNPTAFYLCASSIKGGADTGELFFGEGSRLTVL.

On this clone itself: With the read ending 3 residues before the CDR3 end, the germline J gene is used to fill in that end. The chain recombines TRBV20-1 with TRBJ2-1; 13 bases match TRBD2. The germline gives CDR1 DFQATT, CDR2 SNEGSKA (reference sequence). The CDR3 has 14 residues. V shed 5 bases and J 8 bases; nucleotides not matched to a gene: 6. Incomplete CDR3 DNA: TGCAGTGCTTCCCGGACTAGCGGGAGCTATGAG. It yields the protein CSASRTSGSYE. The entire CDR3 sequence reads CSASRTSGSYEQFF.

Note on this clone: The junction does not match germline at one end; this may be a read error. The read terminates 3 residues ahead of where the CDR3 ends, so the germline J gene completes it. The chain links TRBV29-1 to TRBJ2-7; TRBD2 aligns across 8 bases. CDR1 and CDR2 from the germline V gene are SQVTM and ANQGSEA. The CDR3 runs to 16 residues. CDR3 DNA (partial): TGCGGCGTTGATACCCCGGGACTAGGCCACTTCGGCGAG. It yields the protein CGVDTPGLGHFGE. The entire CDR3 sequence reads CGVDTPGLGHFGEQYF.

Concerning this clone: The read is 3 residues too short to cover the CDR3 end, so that end is filled in from the germline J gene. The chain employs TRBV13 and TRBJ2-6; D unclear. The CDR3 contains 16 residues. Trimming pared 5 bases from V and 3 bases from J, leaving 14 bases between. CDR1 and CDR2 from the germline V gene are PRHDT and FYEKMQ (reference sequence). CDR3 in amino acids: CASSAGSFNGANVLTF. Incomplete CDR3 DNA: TGTGCCAGCAGCGCCGGGTCATTTAATGGGGCCAACGTC. Full variable domain (missing parts from reference TRBV13 and TRBJ2-6): AAGVIQSPRHLIKEKRETATLKCYPIPRHDTVYWYQQGPGQDPQFLISFYEKMQSDKGSIPDRFSAQQFSDYHSELNMSSLELGDSALYFCASSAGSFNGANVLTFGAGSRLTVL.

On this clone: The read is 3 residues too short to cover the CDR3 end, so that end is filled in from the germline J gene. The rearrangement uses TRBV5-5 and TRBJ2-5; 8 bases map to TRBD2. Per germline, CDR1 SGHKS and CDR2 YYEKEE (reference sequence). The CDR3 contains 14 residues. Losses at the gene ends were 1 base for V and 2 bases for J; bases not matched to a gene: 1. The CDR3 DNA, read in part, is TGTGCCAGCAGCTTGACTAGCGGACAAGAGACC. Its translation: CASSLTSGQET. The CDR3 reads in full as CASSLTSGQETQYF.

As for this clone: The read ends 3 residues before the CDR3 terminus; that terminus is restored from the germline J gene. V is TRBV20-1 and J is TRBJ2-3, with 10 bases that match TRBD2. CDR1 is DFQATT and CDR2 is SNEGSKA in the germline V gene (reference sequence). The CDR3 spans 15 residues. The trim removed 4 bases at V and 3 bases at J, leaving 7 bases unmatched. The CDR3 sequence is CSAKTGLAETDTQYF. The covered CDR3 bases are TGCAGTGCTAAGACCGGACTAGCGGAAACAGATACG.

Notes on this clone: Mismatch with germline at one junction end may stem from a read error. The read stops 3 residues short of the end of the CDR3; the missing end is completed from the germline J gene. The chain carries TRBV4-2 and TRBJ1-4, with D tentatively TRBD1 (5 bases). The CDR3 contains 15 residues. Germline V gene sequence: CDR1 LGHNA, CDR2 YNFKEQ. The CDR3 region is CASSQDLRWGEKLFF. The DNA read from the CDR3 is TGCGCCAGCAGCCAAGATTTAAGGTGGGGCGAAAAA.

Comment on this clone: The sequenced fragment ends 3 residues before the CDR3 boundary, so the rest is inferred from the germline J gene. The chain couples TRBV19 to TRBJ1-4, with 7 nucleotides matching TRBD1. The CDR3 consists of 17 residues. CDR1 LNHDA and CDR2 SQIVND come from the germline V gene (reference sequence). CDR3 DNA, as far as it was read: TGTGCCAGTAGTATAGGGAACCCGGGACAGCGAAATTCACCA. This translates into CASSIGNPGQRNSP. The CDR3 in its entirety is CASSIGNPGQRNSPLFF.

To note about this clone: Read sequence stops 3 residues before the CDR3 end, and the germline J gene provides the missing end. This chain joins TRBV20-1 and TRBJ1-5, with D maybe TRBD1 (6 bases). Germline V gene data show CDR1 as DFQATT and CDR2 as SNEGSKA (reference sequence). V was clipped by 3 bases and J by 3 bases, with 9 bases between them. The CDR3 has 13 amino acids. CDR3 residues: CSARSGVNQPQHF. The CDR3 bases that were read are TGCAGTGCTAGGTCAGGGGTCAATCAGCCC.

Points on this clone: The read falls 3 residues short of the CDR3 end, and the missing part is taken from the germline J gene. This chain connects TRBV20-1 to TRBJ2-1; TRBD1 matches at 9 bases. Germline CDR1 reads DFQATT; CDR2 reads SNEGSKA (reference sequence). V gave up 1 base and J gave up 6 bases; unmatched junction bases: 1. This CDR3 is 13 amino acids long. The CDR3 DNA, read in part, is TGCAGTGCTAGAGGGGGACAGGGCAATGAG. It encodes CSARGGQGNE. The full CDR3 reads CSARGGQGNEQFF.

About this clone: Read sequence stops 3 residues before the CDR3 end, and the germline J gene provides the missing end. This chain uses TRBV7-6 with TRBJ2-1, with D unresolved. In germline, CDR1 is SGHVS, CDR2 FNYEAQ. The V and J ends lost 0 bases and 9 bases respectively, with 15 bases between them. The CDR3 covers 15 residues. The CDR3 reads CASSLAVESLGEQFF. Incomplete CDR3 DNA: TGTGCCAGCAGCTTAGCCGTCGAATCCCTCGGTGAG.

To note about this clone: With the read ending 3 residues before the CDR3 end, the germline J gene is used to fill in that end. The chain combines TRBV5-1 with TRBJ1-4; 7 positions match TRBD1. The CDR3 totals 15 residues. Germline V lookup: CDR1 SGHRS, CDR2 YFSETQ. V was clipped by 0 bases and J by 6 bases; unmatched bases: 5. CDR3 region: CASSLGRGLDEKLFF. The sequenced part of the CDR3 DNA is TGCGCCAGCAGCTTGGGTAGGGGGCTCGATGAAAAA.

Points on this clone: The read gets to within 3 residues of the CDR3 end, and the germline J gene fills in the rest. The rearrangement links TRBV20-1 to TRBJ1-5; a possible D gene is TRBD1 (6 bases). V lost 3 bases and J 4 bases, leaving 13 bases between the germline ends. Germline V lookup: CDR1 DFQATT, CDR2 SNEGSKA (reference sequence). There are 14 residues in the CDR3. The CDR3 DNA, read in part, is TGCAGTGCTAGGGGGGGGCCGAGGAATCAGCCC. Its translation: CSARGGPRNQP. The full CDR3 protein reads CSARGGPRNQPQHF.

CDR3 bases read: TGCAGCGTTAGCAGCGGAGGGAACAATGAG. It codes for CSVSSGGNNE. The whole CDR3 protein reads CSVSSGGNNEQFF. The chain employs TRBV29-1 and TRBJ2-1; possible D gene TRBD2, 6 bases. The CDR3 end lies 3 residues beyond the end of the read and is filled in from the germline J gene. The germline gives CDR1 SQVTM, CDR2 ANQGSEA. V lost 5 bases to trimming and J lost 5 bases, with 13 bases between them. The length of the CDR3 is 13 residues.

Worth noting for this clone: The missing CDR3 end, 3 residues past where the read stops, is filled in from the germline J gene. The rearrangement uses TRBV7-2 and TRBJ2-1; D not certain. Trimming cost V 5 bases and J 4 bases, with 12 bases left between them. The germline gives CDR1 SGHTA, CDR2 FQGNSA. This CDR3 has 14 amino acids. The sequenced CDR3 bases are TGTGCCAGCAGCCCGGTATTTAGATACAATGAG. Protein sequence: CASSPVFRYNE. The whole CDR3 sequence is CASSPVFRYNEQFF.

As for this clone: The read finishes 3 residues shy of the CDR3 end, and the germline J gene is used to complete it. The rearrangement links TRBV18 to TRBJ2-2; possibly TRBD1 for D (5 bases). The CDR3 has 18 residues. From germline, CDR1 is KGHSH and CDR2 LQKENI. The sequenced CDR3 bases are TGTGCCAGCTCACCAAACGCCCCTAGTACAGGAACTAATGAAAAG. Its protein product is CASSPNAPSTGTNEK. The entire CDR3 sequence reads CASSPNAPSTGTNEKLFF. Looking up the rest from reference TRBV18 and TRBJ2-2 gives the full variable domain: NAGVMQNPRHLVRRRGQEARLRCSPMKGHSHVYWYRQLPEEGLKFMVYLQKENIIDESGMPKERFSAEFPKEGPSILRIQQVVRGDSAAYFCASSPNAPSTGTNEKLFFGEGSRLTVL.

The covered CDR3 bases are TGTGCCAGTAGTCAGGGCGGAACCTTGAATGAG. It yields the protein CASSQGGTLNE. From start to end, the CDR3 is CASSQGGTLNEQFF. V is TRBV19 and J is TRBJ2-1; maybe TRBD1 (5 bases). The read ends 3 residues early relative to the CDR3; the germline J gene fills the gap. There are 14 residues in the CDR3. Trimming pared 5 bases from V and 7 bases from J, leaving 15 bases between. From germline, CDR1 is LNHDA and CDR2 SQIVND (reference sequence).

With regard to this clone: The CDR3 goes on 3 residues after the read ends, and that part is filled in from the germline J gene. V gene TRBV7-8 combines with J gene TRBJ2-2; unclear D gene. Germline V gene data show CDR1 as SGHVS and CDR2 as FQNEAQ. The CDR3 extends over 15 amino acids. The sequenced CDR3 bases are TGTGCCAGCAGCTTAAGTAGGGTTCCTAATGAAAAG. It yields the protein CASSLSRVPNEK. The CDR3 in its entirety is CASSLSRVPNEKLFF.

The chain's CDR3 is CASRATGAWDNSPLHF. The sequenced CDR3 bases are TGCGCCAGCAGAGCCACAGGGGCCTGGGATAATTCACCC. The rearrangement uses TRBV10-1 and TRBJ1-6; TRBD1 matches at 7 bases. The missing CDR3 end, 3 residues past where the read stops, is filled in from the germline J gene. This CDR3 is built from 16 residues. Germline-derived CDR1 and CDR2 are WNHNN and SYGVQD (reference sequence). V was clipped by 6 bases and J by 5 bases; unmatched bases: 10.